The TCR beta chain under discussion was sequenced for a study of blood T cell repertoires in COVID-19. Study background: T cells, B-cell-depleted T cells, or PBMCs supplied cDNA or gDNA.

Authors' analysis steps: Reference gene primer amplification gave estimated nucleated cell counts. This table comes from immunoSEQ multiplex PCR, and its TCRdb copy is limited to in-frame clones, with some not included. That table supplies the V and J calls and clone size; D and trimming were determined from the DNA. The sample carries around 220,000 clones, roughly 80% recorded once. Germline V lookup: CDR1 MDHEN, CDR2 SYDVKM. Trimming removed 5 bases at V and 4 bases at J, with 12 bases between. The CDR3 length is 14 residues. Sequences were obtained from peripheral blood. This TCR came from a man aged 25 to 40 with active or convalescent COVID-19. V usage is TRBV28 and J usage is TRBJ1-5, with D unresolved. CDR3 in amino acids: CASSQANSNQPQHF. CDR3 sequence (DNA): TGTGCCAGCAGTCAAGCTAACTCTAATCAGCCCCAGCATTTT.